Listed below are T cell receptor beta chains from one sample, sequenced in a study of T cell changes during pregnancy in multiple sclerosis. Clones were read by immunoSEQ multiplex PCR, and TCRdb kept only the in-frame ones, dropping some. Here the sample spans some 10,000 clones, 83% being singletons. The sample here was CD8+ T cells from peripheral blood mononuclear cells, taken in the third trimester of pregnancy. These receptor sequences come from a female donor in good health, enrolled as a control in a pregnancy study. Each CDR3 is given with its conserved first and last residue. Clone size is shown for a subset of rows, as once, few, many or a class of expanded clone.

CDR3: CASSEALAGGSTDTQYF; J: TRBJ2-3; size: .; V: TRBV6-1
CDR3: CASSSEGTSVDTQYF; J: TRBJ2-3; size: .; V: TRBV9
CDR3: CASSSQQGPVYEQYF; J: TRBJ2-7; size: .; V: TRBV6-5
CDR3: CASSQRSGDEQFF; J: TRBJ2-1; size: .; V: TRBV9
CDR3: CASSYSDSSSYNEQFF; J: TRBJ2-1; size: few; V: TRBV6-5
CDR3: CASSSQASGNTIYF; J: TRBJ1-3; size: .; V: TRBV13
CDR3: CASRGLSTGGLYGYTF; J: TRBJ1-2; size: once; V: TRBV25-1
CDR3: CASSLSSYNEQFF; J: TRBJ2-1; size: .; V: TRBV7-6
CDR3: CSLDSNTEAFF; J: TRBJ1-1; size: few; V: TRBV20-1
CDR3: CASSSSYEQYF; J: TRBJ2-7; size: once; V: TRBV5-4
CDR3: CASSLQGGNYGYTF; J: TRBJ1-2; size: .; V: TRBV7-9
CDR3: CASSVGGGRGGTDTQYF; J: TRBJ2-3; size: .; V: TRBV9
CDR3: CASSTTGSANSPLHF; J: TRBJ1-6; size: .; V: TRBV11-2
CDR3: CASSLNTGELFF; J: TRBJ2-2; size: large; V: TRBV7-2
CDR3: CASSTRGTEAFF; J: TRBJ1-1; size: .; V: TRBV6-1
CDR3: CASSAPGAGGVVNEQFF; J: TRBJ2-1; size: .; V: TRBV9
CDR3: CASSHLAGAYEQYF; J: TRBJ2-7; size: .; V: TRBV6-4
CDR3: CASSPAGYPLYEQYF; J: TRBJ2-7; size: .; V: TRBV4-1
CDR3: CASRPVGSSGDSYEQYF; J: TRBJ2-7; size: .; V: TRBV27
CDR3: CASSESGDSSYEQYF; J: TRBJ2-7; size: .; V: TRBV6-1
CDR3: CASSYTDEQFF; J: TRBJ2-1; size: .; V: TRBV7-2
CDR3: CASSGRTANTIYF; J: TRBJ1-3; size: .; V: TRBV21-1
CDR3: CASSLFSRVGGTEAFF; J: TRBJ1-1; size: once; V: TRBV5-1
CDR3: CASSSRMGAPLSNEQYF; J: TRBJ2-7; size: .; V: TRBV5-6
CDR3: CASSPRQGVAKNIQYF; J: TRBJ2-4; size: .; V: TRBV7-9
CDR3: CSVEDEVVRGRAHTEAFF; J: TRBJ1-1; size: .; V: TRBV29-1
CDR3: CASSVVPLLRAGDVDTQYF; J: TRBJ2-3; size: once; V: TRBV9
CDR3: CASSQPGTSIIFETQYF; J: TRBJ2-5; size: .; V: TRBV4-1
CDR3: CASSEQGTGLKNIQYF; J: TRBJ2-4; size: once; V: TRBV28
CDR3: CASSQVAGGRETQYF; J: TRBJ2-5; size: .; V: TRBV27
CDR3: CASSPPPGEETQYF; J: TRBJ2-5; size: .; V: TRBV9